The 9 T cell receptor beta chains reported below all come from one sample, sequenced in a study of T cells in tuberculosis. Sequenced by immunoSEQ multiplex PCR; TCRdb stores in-frame clones only, minus some. This table holds some 23,000 clones, approximately 94% found once. What was sequenced was PBMCs. The origin of the receptors is a donor aged 10-29 years with latent tuberculosis or without tuberculosis infection. Some clones in this sample may be carry-over from other donors' samples.

V usage is TRBV5-1 and J usage is TRBJ2-1; TRBD1 might be the D (6 bases). V lost 2 bases and J lost 7, with 7 bases in between. CDR1 is SGHRS, CDR2 YFSETQ, per germline. This CDR3 is 12 amino acids long. The CDR3 nucleotides read TGCGCCAGCAGCTTCGGACAGAATGAGCAGTTCTTC. Protein: CASSFGQNEQFF.

The V and J genes are TRBV27 and TRBJ2-7, with D possibly being TRBD2 (5 bases). CDR3 length: 14 amino acids. Germline V gene sequence: CDR1 MNHEY, CDR2 SMNVEV (reference sequence). Between the trimmed V and J ends, which lost 8 bases and 2 bases, there was a span of 16 bases. The CDR3: CASALGREAYEQYF. The DNA for the CDR3 is TGTGCCAGCGCCCTAGGACGGGAAGCCTACGAGCAGTACTTC.

This chain joins TRBV5-1 and TRBJ2-1, with 7 bases aligning to TRBD1. Germline V CDR1 and CDR2: SGHRS, YFSETQ. This CDR3 region has 14 residues. The V gene end was trimmed by 0 bases and the J gene end by 5 bases; junction bases not matched to a gene: 2. CDR3 sequence: CASSLGDSHNEQFF. The CDR3 nucleotides read TGCGCCAGCAGCTTGGGGGACAGCCACAATGAGCAGTTCTTC.

The J gene is TRBJ1-2, the V gene TRBV6-4, with a possible D match to TRBD1 (5 bases). The CDR3 loop spans 14 amino acids. The V gene lost 6 bases and the J gene lost 2 bases, with 13 bases spanning the gap. CDR1 is MRHNA, CDR2 SNTAGT, per germline. CDR3 residues: CASSPGHTNYGYTF. The CDR3 DNA is TGTGCCAGCAGCCCTGGACACACGAACTATGGCTACACCTTC.

The gene calls are TRBV6-5 and TRBJ2-1; 7 bases agree with TRBD2. This CDR3 has 15 residues. The germline gives CDR1 MNHEY, CDR2 SVGAGI. V was pared by 5 bases and J by 4 bases, with 8 bases of the junction left unmatched. For the CDR3, the DNA is TGTGCCAGCAGTCCTCGGGGAGGGGAATACAATGAGCAGTTCTTC. Amino acid sequence: CASSPRGGEYNEQFF.

V is TRBV30 and J is TRBJ1-4, with D maybe TRBD1 (5 bases). V dropped 2 bases and J dropped 2 bases, with 9 bases sitting between them. The germline V gene has CDR1 GTSNPN and CDR2 SVGIG (reference sequence). This CDR3 is 14 amino acids long. The CDR3 spells CAWSRGGTNEKLFF. The CDR3 nucleotides read TGTGCCTGGAGTCGCGGGGGGACTAATGAAAAACTGTTTTTT.

The chain links TRBV5-6 to TRBJ1-2; 10 positions match TRBD1. The trim removed 4 bases at V and 8 bases at J, leaving 11 bases unmatched. The V gene's germline CDR1 is SGHDT and CDR2 YYEEEE. The CDR3 is 15 amino acids. The CDR3 bases are TGTGCCAGCAGCCCCAATTTCGGACAGGGGGAGGGCTACACCTTC. Translation gives CASSPNFGQGEGYTF.

The chain joins TRBV5-4 to TRBJ1-5; TRBD1 is a possible D gene (5 bases). The germline V gene has CDR1 SGHNT and CDR2 YYREEE (reference sequence). The germline V and J ends were trimmed by 2 bases and 7 bases, with 10 bases remaining between them. This CDR3 region has 13 residues. CDR3 DNA sequence: TGTGCCAGCAGCTTCCGGGGGGGGCAGCCCCAGCATTTT. Its translation is CASSFRGGQPQHF.

The chain carries TRBV30 and TRBJ1-2, with D possibly being TRBD1 (6 bases). This CDR3 has 13 residues. Germline CDR1 is GTSNPN and CDR2 is SVGIG (reference sequence). Trimming pared 7 bases from V and 7 bases from J, leaving 19 bases between. DNA for the CDR3: TGTGCCTCAGCCTTCAGGGGTTTGAGTGGCTACACCTTC. Translation gives CASAFRGLSGYTF.